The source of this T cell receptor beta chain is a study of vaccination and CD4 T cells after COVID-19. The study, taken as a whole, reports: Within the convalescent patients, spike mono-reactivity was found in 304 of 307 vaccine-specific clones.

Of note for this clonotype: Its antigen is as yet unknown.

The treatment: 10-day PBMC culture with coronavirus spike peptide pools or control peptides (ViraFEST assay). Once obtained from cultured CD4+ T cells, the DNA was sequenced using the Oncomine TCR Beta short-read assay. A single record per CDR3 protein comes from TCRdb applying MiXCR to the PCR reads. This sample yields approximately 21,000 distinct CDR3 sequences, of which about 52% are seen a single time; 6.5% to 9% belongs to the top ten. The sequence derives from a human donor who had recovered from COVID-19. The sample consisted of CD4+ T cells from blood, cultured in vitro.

CDR3 bases: TGTGCCAGCAGTATGACCCATCCACCCCTCCACTTT. Protein sequence: CASSMTHPPLHF. This chain links TRBV6-2 or TRBV6-3 with TRBJ1-6, with D uncertain. This CDR3 is built from 12 residues. With 5 bases removed from V and 11 bases from J, the gap between germline ends came to 10 bases. Germline V CDR1 and CDR2: MNHEY, SVGEGT.